This entry lists 7 T cell receptor beta chains sequenced from one sample in a study of blood T cell repertoires in COVID-19. The data were produced by immunoSEQ multiplex PCR, yet TCRdb's version contains in-frame clones alone and is incomplete. Of about 310,000 clones in the sample, 80% to 90% were seen once. The sample consisted of peripheral blood. These receptors were taken from a middle-aged man with active or convalescent COVID-19.

The chain combines TRBV5-4 with TRBJ1-6, with a tentative D call TRBD1 (6 bases). Germline values: CDR1 SGHNT, CDR2 YYREEE (reference sequence). The CDR3 length is 13 residues. Trimming cost V 4 bases and J 7 bases, with 9 bases left between them. CDR3 DNA sequence: TGTGCCAGCAGCCTGGACAGAAATTCACCCCTCCACTTT. Its protein product is CASSLDRNSPLHF.

This rearrangement joins TRBV24-1 to TRBJ2-3; 10 nucleotides agree with TRBD1. CDR1 is KGHDR, CDR2 SFDVKD, per germline. The CDR3 is made up of 15 amino acids. V was clipped by 9 bases and J by 3 bases; unmatched bases: 8. The CDR3: CATRDRDRGTDTQYF. As DNA, the CDR3 is TGTGCCACCCGCGACCGGGACAGGGGAACAGATACGCAGTATTTT.

V gene TRBV7-2 combines with J gene TRBJ2-3, with 9 bases that match TRBD2. V shed 3 bases, J shed 5 bases, and the junction held 9 bases outside the gene matches. Germline values: CDR1 SGHTA, CDR2 FQGNSA. The CDR3 totals 16 residues. The chain's CDR3 is CASSFYPGSGRDTQYF. The CDR3 DNA follows: TGTGCCAGCAGCTTCTACCCAGGTAGCGGGAGAGATACGCAGTATTTT.

This clone has more than one count but fewer than ten. The chain combines TRBV21-1 with TRBJ1-2; TRBD1 is the table's D call and was not checked against the DNA. TRBV21-1 is a pseudogene segment. CDR3 length equals 14 residues. The CDR3 DNA is TGTGCCAGCAGCGCATCCTTGACAGGGCAAGGCTACACCTTC. It encodes CASSASLTGQGYTF.

The rearrangement joins TRBV19 to TRBJ1-5; 9 nucleotides align to TRBD1. This CDR3 is 16 amino acids long. The J segment lost 6 bases and the V segment lost 3 bases, leaving 9 bases of the junction unmatched. CDR1 and CDR2 from the germline V gene are LNHDA and SQIVND (reference sequence). The CDR3 spells CASSIRDRENGQPQHF. Written as DNA, the CDR3 is TGTGCCAGTAGTATTCGGGACAGGGAAAATGGTCAGCCCCAGCATTTT.

V and J are TRBV7-2 and TRBJ1-5; D is uncertain. The germline CDR1 and CDR2 sequences are SGHTA and FQGNSA. The CDR3 is made up of 14 amino acids. Trimming left V 4 bases short and J 1 base short, with 8 bases between. For the CDR3, the DNA is TGTGCCAGCAGCTCAGGTGGCAGCAATCAGCCCCAGCATTTT. This gives the protein CASSSGGSNQPQHF.

This chain uses TRBV7-8 with TRBJ2-7; D might be TRBD2 (5 bases). The ends were cut back, 5 bases at V and 0 bases at J, with 14 bases in the middle. Germline-derived CDR1 and CDR2 are SGHVS and FQNEAQ. CDR3 length: 15 residues. CDR3 nucleotides: TGTGCCAGCAGCGATAGAGGAGGACCCTCCTACGAGCAGTACTTC. Translated, it gives CASSDRGGPSYEQYF.